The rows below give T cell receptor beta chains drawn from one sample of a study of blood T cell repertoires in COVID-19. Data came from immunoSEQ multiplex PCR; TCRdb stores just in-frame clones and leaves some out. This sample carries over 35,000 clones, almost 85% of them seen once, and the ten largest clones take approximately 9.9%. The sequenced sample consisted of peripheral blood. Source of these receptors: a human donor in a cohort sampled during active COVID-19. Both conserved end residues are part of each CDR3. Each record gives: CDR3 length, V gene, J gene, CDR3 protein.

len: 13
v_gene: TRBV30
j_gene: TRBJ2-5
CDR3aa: CAWSVGREATQYF

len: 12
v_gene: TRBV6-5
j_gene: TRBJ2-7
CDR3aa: CASSLSAYEQYF

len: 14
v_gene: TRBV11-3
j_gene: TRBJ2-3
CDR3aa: CASSPDRYTDTQYF

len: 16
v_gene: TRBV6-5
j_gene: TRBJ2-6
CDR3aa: CASSYGRTPGANVLTF

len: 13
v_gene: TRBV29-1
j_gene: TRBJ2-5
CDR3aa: CSVEVLAGETQYF

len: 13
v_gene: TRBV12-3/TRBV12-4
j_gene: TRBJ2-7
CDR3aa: CASSLGQGAEQYF

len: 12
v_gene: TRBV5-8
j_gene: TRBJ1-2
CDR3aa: CASSGAPGRETF

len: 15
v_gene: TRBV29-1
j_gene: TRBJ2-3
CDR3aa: CSVHTLAGGPNTQYF

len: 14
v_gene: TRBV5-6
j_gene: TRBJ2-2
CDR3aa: CASRPARVSGELFF

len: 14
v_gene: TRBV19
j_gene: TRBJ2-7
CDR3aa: CASMKTGDSYEQYF

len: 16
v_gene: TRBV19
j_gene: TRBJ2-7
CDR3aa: CASSIGARGPTYEQYF

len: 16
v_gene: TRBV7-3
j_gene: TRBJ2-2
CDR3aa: CASSFTSGRNTGELFF

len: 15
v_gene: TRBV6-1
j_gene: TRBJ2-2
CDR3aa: CASSEARVNTGELFF

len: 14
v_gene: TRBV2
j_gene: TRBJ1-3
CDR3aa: CASGQGTSGNTIYF

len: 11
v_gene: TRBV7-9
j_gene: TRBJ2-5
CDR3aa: CASDGEETQYF

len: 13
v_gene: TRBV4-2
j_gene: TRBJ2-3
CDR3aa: CASSQDEAILQYF

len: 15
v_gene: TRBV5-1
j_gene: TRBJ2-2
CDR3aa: CASSLEAENTGELFF

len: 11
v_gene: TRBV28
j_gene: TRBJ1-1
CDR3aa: CASGVGTEAFF

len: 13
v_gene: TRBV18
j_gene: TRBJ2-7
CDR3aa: CASSSGLVGEQYF

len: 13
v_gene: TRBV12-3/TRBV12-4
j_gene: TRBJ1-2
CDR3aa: CASSLFSAGGYTF

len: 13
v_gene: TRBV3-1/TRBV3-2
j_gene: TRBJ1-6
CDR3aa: CASSQNEFSPLHF

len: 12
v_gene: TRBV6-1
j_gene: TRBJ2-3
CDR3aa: CASSEASQGRYF

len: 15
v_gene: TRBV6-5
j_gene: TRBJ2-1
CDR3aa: CASRVVGESYNEQFF

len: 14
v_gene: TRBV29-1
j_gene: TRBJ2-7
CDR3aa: CSASGQGGTYEQYF

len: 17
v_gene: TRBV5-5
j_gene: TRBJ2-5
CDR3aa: CASSFVKMTGQQETQYF

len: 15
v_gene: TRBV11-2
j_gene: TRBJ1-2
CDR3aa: CASSRGQTFDYGYTF

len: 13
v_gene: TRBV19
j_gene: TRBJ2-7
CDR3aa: CASRGWTSYEQYF

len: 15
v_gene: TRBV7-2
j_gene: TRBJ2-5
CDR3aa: CASSRAGTGGETQYF

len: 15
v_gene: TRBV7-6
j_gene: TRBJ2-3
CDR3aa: CASSLVASGTDTQYF

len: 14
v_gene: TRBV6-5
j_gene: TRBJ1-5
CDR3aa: CASSNRDSNQPQHF

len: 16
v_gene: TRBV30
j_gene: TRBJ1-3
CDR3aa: CAWNQKGAHSGNTIYF

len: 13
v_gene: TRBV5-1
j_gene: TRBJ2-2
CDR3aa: CASRFGDTGELFF

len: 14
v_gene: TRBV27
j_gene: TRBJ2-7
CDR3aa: CASSLVGGRTEQYF

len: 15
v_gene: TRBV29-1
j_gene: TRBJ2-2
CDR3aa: CSVVGTSGSRGELFF

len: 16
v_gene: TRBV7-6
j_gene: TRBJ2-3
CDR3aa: CASSLGGGGLIDTQYF

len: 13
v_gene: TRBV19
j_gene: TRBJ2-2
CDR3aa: CASSISSGGELFF

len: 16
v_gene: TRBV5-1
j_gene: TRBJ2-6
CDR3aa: CASSFGTSSGANVLTF

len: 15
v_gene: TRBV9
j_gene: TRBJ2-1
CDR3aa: CASSVDGGGPDEQFF

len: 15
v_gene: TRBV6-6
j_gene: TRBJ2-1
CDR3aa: CASSYSGLAGEEQFF

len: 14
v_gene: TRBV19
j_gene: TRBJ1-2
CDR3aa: CASSIPGRAYGYTF

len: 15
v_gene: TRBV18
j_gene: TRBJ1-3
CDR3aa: CASSPTGGDGNTIYF

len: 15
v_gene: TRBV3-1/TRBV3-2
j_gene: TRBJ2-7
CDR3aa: CASSQGVSGSYEQYF